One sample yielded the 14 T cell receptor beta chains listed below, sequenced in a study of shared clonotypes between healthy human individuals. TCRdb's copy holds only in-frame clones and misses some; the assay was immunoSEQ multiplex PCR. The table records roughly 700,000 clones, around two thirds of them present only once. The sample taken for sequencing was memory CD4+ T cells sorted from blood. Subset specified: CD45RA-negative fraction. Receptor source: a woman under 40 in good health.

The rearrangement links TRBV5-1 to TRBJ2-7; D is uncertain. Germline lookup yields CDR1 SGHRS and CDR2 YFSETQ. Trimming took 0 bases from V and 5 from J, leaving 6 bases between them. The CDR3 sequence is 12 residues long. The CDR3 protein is CASSLALNEQYF. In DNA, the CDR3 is TGCGCCAGCAGCTTGGCTCTGAACGAGCAGTACTTC.

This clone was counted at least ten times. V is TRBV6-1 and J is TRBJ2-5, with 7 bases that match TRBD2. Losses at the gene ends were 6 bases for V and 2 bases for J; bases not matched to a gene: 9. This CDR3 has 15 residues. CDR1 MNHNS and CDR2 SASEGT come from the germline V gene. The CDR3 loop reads CASRRSSGNQETQYF. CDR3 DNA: TGTGCCAGCAGGCGATCTAGCGGAAATCAAGAGACCCAGTACTTC.

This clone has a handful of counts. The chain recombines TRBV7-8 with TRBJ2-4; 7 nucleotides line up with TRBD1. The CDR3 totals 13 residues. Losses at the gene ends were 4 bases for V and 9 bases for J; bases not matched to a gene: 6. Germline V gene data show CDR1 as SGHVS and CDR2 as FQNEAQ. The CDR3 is CASSWRQGTIQYF. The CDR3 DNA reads TGTGCCAGCAGCTGGAGACAGGGAACCATTCAGTACTTC.

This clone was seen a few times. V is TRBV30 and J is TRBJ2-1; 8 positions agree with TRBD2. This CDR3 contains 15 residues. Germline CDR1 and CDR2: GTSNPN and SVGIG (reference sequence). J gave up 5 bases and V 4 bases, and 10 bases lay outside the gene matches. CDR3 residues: CAWNTRGGLNNEQFF. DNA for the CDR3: TGTGCCTGGAACACCCGGGGGGGACTTAACAATGAGCAGTTCTTC.

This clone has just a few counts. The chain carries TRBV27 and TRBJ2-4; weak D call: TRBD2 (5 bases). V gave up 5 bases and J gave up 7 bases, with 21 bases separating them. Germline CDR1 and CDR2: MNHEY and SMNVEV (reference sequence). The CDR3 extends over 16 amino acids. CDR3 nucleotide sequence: TGTGCCAGCAGTAAAACCGGGCTCCCGGGCGGGAACATTCAGTACTTC. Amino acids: CASSKTGLPGGNIQYF.

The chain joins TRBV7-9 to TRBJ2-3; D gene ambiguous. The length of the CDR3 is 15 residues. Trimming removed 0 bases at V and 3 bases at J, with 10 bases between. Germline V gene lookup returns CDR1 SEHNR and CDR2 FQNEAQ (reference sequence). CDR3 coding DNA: TGTGCCAGCAGCTTAGCAATGGATCGAACAGATACGCAGTATTTT. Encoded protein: CASSLAMDRTDTQYF.

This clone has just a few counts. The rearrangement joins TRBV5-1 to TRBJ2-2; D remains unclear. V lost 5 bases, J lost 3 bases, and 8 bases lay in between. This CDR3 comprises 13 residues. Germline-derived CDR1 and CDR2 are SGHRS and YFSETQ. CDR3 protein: CASRTGDTGELFF. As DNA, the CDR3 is TGCGCCAGCAGGACCGGCGACACCGGGGAGCTGTTTTTT.

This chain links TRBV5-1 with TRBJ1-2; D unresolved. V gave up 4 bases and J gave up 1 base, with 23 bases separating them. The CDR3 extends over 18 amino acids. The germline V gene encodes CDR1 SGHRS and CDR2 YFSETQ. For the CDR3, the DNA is TGCGCCAGCAGCCCAAGTTCTTTCGCAATGAATTTTAACTATGGCTACACCTTC. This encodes CASSPSSFAMNFNYGYTF. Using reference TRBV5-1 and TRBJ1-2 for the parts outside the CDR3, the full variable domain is KAGVTQTPRYLIKTRGQQVTLSCSPISGHRSVSWYQQTPGQGLQFLFEYFSETQRNKGNFPGRFSGRQFSNSRSEMNVSTLELGDSALYLCASSPSSFAMNFNYGYTFGSGTRLTVV.

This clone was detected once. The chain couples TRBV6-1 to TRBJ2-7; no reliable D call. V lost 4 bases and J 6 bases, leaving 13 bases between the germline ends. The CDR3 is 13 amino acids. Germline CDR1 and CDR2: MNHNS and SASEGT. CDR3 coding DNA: TGTGCCAGCAGTGTTGGGGTGATCCTCGAGCAGTACTTC. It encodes CASSVGVILEQYF.

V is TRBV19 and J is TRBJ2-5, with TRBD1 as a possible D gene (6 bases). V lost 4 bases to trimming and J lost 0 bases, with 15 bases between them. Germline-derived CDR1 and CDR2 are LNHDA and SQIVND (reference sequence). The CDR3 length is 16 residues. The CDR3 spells CASSTRPGGYQETQYF. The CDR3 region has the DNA TGTGCCAGTAGTACTCGTCCTGGGGGCTACCAAGAGACCCAGTACTTC.

The CDR3 DNA reads as TGTGCCAGCAGCCCGTCGTGGGTATACTCCCAGGAGACCCAGTACTTC. Translated, it gives CASSPSWVYSQETQYF. The chain has TRBV5-5 and TRBJ2-5; D is undetermined. The V gene lost 4 bases and the J gene lost 5 bases, with 21 bases spanning the gap. The germline V gene encodes CDR1 SGHKS and CDR2 YYEKEE (reference sequence). This CDR3 region has 16 residues.

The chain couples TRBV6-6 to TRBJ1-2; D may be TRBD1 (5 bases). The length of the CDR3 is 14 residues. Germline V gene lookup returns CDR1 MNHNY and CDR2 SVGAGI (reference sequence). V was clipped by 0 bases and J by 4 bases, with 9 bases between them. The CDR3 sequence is CASSYSLQGYGYTF. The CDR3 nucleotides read TGTGCCAGCAGTTACTCGTTGCAGGGCTATGGCTACACCTTC.

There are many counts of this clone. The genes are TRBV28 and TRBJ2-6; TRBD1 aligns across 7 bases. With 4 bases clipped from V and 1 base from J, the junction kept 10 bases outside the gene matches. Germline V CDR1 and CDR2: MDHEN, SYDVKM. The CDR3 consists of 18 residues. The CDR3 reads CASSSPTGISSGANVLTF. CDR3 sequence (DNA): TGTGCCAGCAGTTCCCCGACAGGGATTTCGTCTGGGGCCAACGTCCTGACTTTC.

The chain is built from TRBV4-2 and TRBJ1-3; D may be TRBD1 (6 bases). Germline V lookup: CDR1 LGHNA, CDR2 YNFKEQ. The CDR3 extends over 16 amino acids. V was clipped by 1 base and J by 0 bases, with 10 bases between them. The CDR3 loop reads CASSQADRDSGNTIYF. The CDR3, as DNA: TGTGCCAGCAGCCAAGCGGACAGAGACTCTGGAAACACCATATATTTT.